These 24 T cell receptor beta chains came from one sample sequenced in a study of T cell responses to AZD1222 COVID-19 vaccine. The assay was immunoSEQ multiplex PCR, and TCRdb's table has in-frame clones only and misses some. The table records approximately 50,000 clones, about 86% of them present only once. The source material was peripheral blood, sampled 28 days after the second AZD1222 dose. The source is an adult who received the AZD1222 COVID-19 vaccine.

The J gene is TRBJ2-7, the V gene TRBV5-1; D is possibly TRBD2 (6 bases). The V gene lost 0 bases and the J gene lost 2 bases, with 9 bases spanning the gap. Germline V CDR1 and CDR2: SGHRS, YFSETQ. This CDR3 region has 14 residues. The CDR3 spells CASSLVLATYEQYF. The CDR3 DNA reads TGCGCCAGCAGCTTGGTACTAGCCACCTACGAGCAGTACTTC.

The chain links TRBV5-5 to TRBJ2-7; 14 bases are shared with TRBD2. Trimming at V came to 4 bases and at J to 2 bases, leaving 2 bases not matched to a gene. In germline, CDR1 is SGHKS, CDR2 YYEKEE (reference sequence). This CDR3 region has 15 residues. The CDR3 DNA reads TGTGCCAGCAGCGAGGGACTAGCGGGAGCCTACGAGCAGTACTTC. It codes for CASSEGLAGAYEQYF. Complete variable domain (other parts from reference TRBV5-5 and TRBJ2-7): DAGVTQSPTHLIKTRGQQVTLRCSPISGHKSVSWYQQVLGQGPQFIFQYYEKEERGRGNFPDRFSARQFPNYSSELNVNALLLGDSALYLCASSEGLAGAYEQYFGPGTRLTVT.

The rearrangement joins TRBV5-1 to TRBJ1-2; D unresolved. The V end was cut by 0 bases, the J end by 4 bases, with 4 bases between. The CDR3 consists of 12 residues. Germline lookup yields CDR1 SGHRS and CDR2 YFSETQ. CDR3 protein: CASSLDGYGYTF. CDR3 nucleotide sequence: TGCGCCAGCAGCTTGGACGGCTATGGCTACACCTTC.

In its sample, this clone was seen once. The V and J genes are TRBV5-5 and TRBJ2-7, with 9 bases lining up with TRBD1. Germline V gives CDR1 SGHKS, CDR2 YYEKEE (reference sequence). This CDR3 has 16 amino acids. V shed 5 bases and J 2 bases; nucleotides not matched to a gene: 11. The CDR3 sequence is CASRTGGQGLTYEQYF. CDR3 bases: TGTGCCAGCAGGACTGGAGGACAGGGGCTCACCTACGAGCAGTACTTC.

The chain combines TRBV27 with TRBJ2-1; 9 bases agree with TRBD2. The CDR3 contains 17 residues. Germline values: CDR1 MNHEY, CDR2 SMNVEV (reference sequence). V lost 3 bases to trimming and J lost 7 bases; unmatched junction nucleotides: 13. The CDR3 sequence is CASSFSFGGRVDNEQFF. The CDR3 DNA follows: TGTGCCAGCAGTTTCTCCTTCGGCGGGAGGGTAGATAATGAGCAGTTCTTC.

The rearrangement uses TRBV7-2 and TRBJ1-2; D may be TRBD1 (6 bases). The CDR3 spans 14 residues. The V and J ends lost 3 bases and 6 bases respectively, with 14 bases between them. The germline V gene has CDR1 SGHTA and CDR2 FQGNSA. The CDR3 is CASSFGGHSHGYTF. The CDR3 coding sequence is TGTGCCAGCAGCTTTGGGGGGCACTCTCATGGCTACACCTTC.

The DNA for the CDR3 is TGCGCCAGCAGCCAGGGACTCCAAACCTCCTACGAGCAGTACTTC. This encodes CASSQGLQTSYEQYF. The chain has TRBV5-1 and TRBJ2-7; D perhaps matches TRBD2 (6 bases). V lost 4 bases and J 0 bases, leaving 14 bases between the germline ends. The CDR3 is made up of 15 amino acids. CDR1 is SGHRS and CDR2 is YFSETQ in the germline V gene. The full variable domain, with the rest looked up from reference TRBV5-1 and TRBJ2-7, is KAGVTQTPRYLIKTRGQQVTLSCSPISGHRSVSWYQQTPGQGLQFLFEYFSETQRNKGNFPGRFSGRQFSNSRSEMNVSTLELGDSALYLCASSQGLQTSYEQYFGPGTRLTVT.

V usage is TRBV6-5 and J usage is TRBJ2-5; 9 bases match TRBD1. J was trimmed by 2 bases and V by 4 bases; bases with no gene match: 5. This CDR3 comprises 15 residues. The germline gives CDR1 MNHEY, CDR2 SVGAGI. The DNA of the CDR3 is TGTGCCAGCAGTTCCGGACAGGGGAGGCAAGAGACCCAGTACTTC. It yields the protein CASSSGQGRQETQYF.

The CDR3 DNA sequence: TGTGCCAGCAGCTCCGGACTAGTCTCCGGGGAGCTGTTTTTT. It codes for CASSSGLVSGELFF. The rearrangement uses TRBV7-9 and TRBJ2-2; TRBD2 aligns across 7 bases. This CDR3 is 14 amino acids long. Trimming cost V 4 bases and J 6 bases; bases outside gene matches: 5. Germline assignment: CDR1 SEHNR and CDR2 FQNEAQ (reference sequence).

This clone is a singleton in its sample. The rearrangement uses TRBV28 and TRBJ2-2, with 9 bases fitting TRBD2. The CDR3 totals 16 residues. The V and J ends lost 4 bases and 2 bases, in that order; junction bases with no gene match: 5. Germline lookup yields CDR1 MDHEN and CDR2 SYDVKM. The DNA of the CDR3 is TGTGCCAGCAGTTCCGGGACTAGCCCTAACACCGGGGAGCTGTTTTTT. It yields the protein CASSSGTSPNTGELFF.

The chain couples TRBV6-5 to TRBJ2-5; perhaps TRBD1 as D (6 bases). The CDR3 has 14 amino acids. Trimming left V 7 bases short and J 4 bases short, with 16 bases between. Germline CDR1 MNHEY, CDR2 SVGAGI. The CDR3 spells CASKQGARGETQYF. For the CDR3, the DNA is TGTGCCAGCAAACAAGGGGCCAGGGGAGAGACCCAGTACTTC.

This chain uses TRBV5-4 with TRBJ2-5, with 9 bases matching TRBD2. Germline trimming cut 2 bases from V and 5 bases from J; bases unmatched to any gene: 7. The CDR3 length is 15 residues. Germline V CDR1 and CDR2: SGHNT, YYREEE (reference sequence). In nucleotides, the CDR3 is TGTGCCAGCAGCTTCGGAGGCGGGAGGGCGGAGACCCAGTACTTC. It is translated as CASSFGGGRAETQYF.

The rearrangement joins TRBV7-2 to TRBJ2-5, with 7 bases identical to TRBD2. Losses at the gene ends were 1 base for V and 6 bases for J; bases not matched to a gene: 11. CDR1 and CDR2 from the germline V gene are SGHTA and FQGNSA. CDR3 size: 16 residues. CDR3 sequence reads: CASSLGRGGRGKTQYF. The CDR3 bases are TGTGCCAGCAGCTTAGGTCGGGGAGGGAGGGGCAAGACCCAGTACTTC.

V and J are TRBV29-1 and TRBJ1-1, with D possibly TRBD1 on 5 matching bases. The CDR3 extends over 12 amino acids. CDR1 is SQVTM and CDR2 is ANQGSEA in the germline V gene. Deletions cut 6 bases from V and 3 bases from J, with 11 bases between. The CDR3: CSVALGDTEAFF. The CDR3 nucleotides are TGCAGCGTGGCTCTGGGGGACACTGAAGCTTTCTTT.

The V and J genes are TRBV3-1 (or the pseudogene TRBV3-2) and TRBJ2-3; perhaps TRBD2 as D (7 bases). Germline V gives CDR1 LGHDT, CDR2 YNNKEL (reference sequence). Trimming left V 7 bases short and J 2 bases short, with 19 bases between. The CDR3 covers 16 residues. The chain's CDR3 is CASKLKGGGHTDTQYF. The CDR3 bases are TGTGCCAGCAAACTCAAAGGGGGGGGCCACACAGATACGCAGTATTTT.

The chain carries TRBV19 and TRBJ1-5, with D possibly matching TRBD1 (5 bases). Germline CDR1 and CDR2: LNHDA and SQIVND (reference sequence). V lost 3 bases and J 7 bases, leaving 22 bases between the germline ends. CDR3 length: 17 residues. The CDR3 is CASSMTQALFPGQPQHF. As DNA, the CDR3 is TGTGCCAGTAGTATGACACAGGCCCTCTTTCCGGGGCAGCCCCAGCATTTT.

This clone was seen once. DNA for the CDR3: TGTGCCAGCAGCTTAGTCGGACGCACAGATACGCAGTATTTT. Translation gives CASSLVGRTDTQYF. This sequence joins TRBV7-2 and TRBJ2-3; D is unresolved. The length of the CDR3 is 14 residues. Germline V lookup: CDR1 SGHTA, CDR2 FQGNSA. V lost 1 base and J lost 1, with 6 bases in between.

V usage is TRBV11-3 and J usage is TRBJ2-3; 14 bases match TRBD2. The ends lost 5 bases at V and 5 bases at J; junction bases unmatched: 6. Per the germline V gene, CDR1 is SGHNT and CDR2 is YENEEA. This CDR3 has 16 residues. The CDR3: CASSHGTSGSKDTQYF. The CDR3 DNA is TGTGCCAGCAGCCACGGGACTAGCGGGAGTAAAGATACGCAGTATTTT.

This clone was observed a single time. The chain couples TRBV28 to TRBJ2-7; D remains unclear. V gave up 5 bases and J gave up 3 bases, with 8 bases separating them. The V gene's germline CDR1 is MDHEN and CDR2 SYDVKM. The CDR3 totals 12 residues. The CDR3 DNA is TGTGCCAGCAGTCGCGAAAGCTACGAGCAGTACTTC. It yields the protein CASSRESYEQYF.

The chain couples TRBV5-5 to TRBJ1-2; 8 nucleotides agree with TRBD1. The ends lost 9 bases at V and 8 bases at J; junction bases unmatched: 15. The CDR3 sequence is 14 residues long. CDR1 is SGHKS and CDR2 is YYEKEE in the germline V gene (reference sequence). CDR3 in amino acids: CATAPGQAHGGYTF. Here the CDR3 DNA reads TGTGCCACCGCCCCGGGACAGGCACACGGAGGCTACACCTTC.

The chain joins TRBV5-1 to TRBJ1-2; the D is unclear. CDR3 size: 12 residues. Germline assignment: CDR1 SGHRS and CDR2 YFSETQ. V gave up 4 bases and J gave up 6 bases, with 10 bases separating them. CDR3 region: CASSTLQNGYTF. CDR3 nucleotide sequence: TGCGCCAGCAGCACCCTACAGAATGGCTACACCTTC.

The gene calls are TRBV6-2 or TRBV6-3 and TRBJ2-7; 7 positions agree with TRBD1. Losses at the gene ends were 6 bases for V and 0 bases for J; bases not matched to a gene: 5. This CDR3 is built from 14 residues. The germline gives CDR1 MNHEY, CDR2 SVGEGT. CDR3 nucleotide sequence: TGTGCCAGCAGCCTATCAGGGGGCTCCTACGAGCAGTACTTC. Translation gives CASSLSGGSYEQYF.

This chain uses TRBV7-9 with TRBJ1-4, with TRBD1 identical over 7 bases. Germline V CDR1 and CDR2: SEHNR, FQNEAQ (reference sequence). The CDR3 is made up of 17 amino acids. V was clipped by 2 bases and J by 5 bases; unmatched bases: 11. The CDR3 loop reads CASSLNRVGQANEKLFF. DNA of the CDR3: TGTGCCAGCAGCTTAAATCGGGTCGGACAGGCGAATGAAAAACTGTTTTTT.

This clone was seen a single time. The rearrangement links TRBV6-4 to TRBJ2-7; 11 bases agree with TRBD2. This CDR3 has 12 residues. Losses at the gene ends were 10 bases for V and 3 bases for J; bases not matched to a gene: 2. CDR1 and CDR2 (germline): MRHNA, SNTAGT. The CDR3 coding sequence is TGTGCCACCGGGACTAGCGGCTACGAGCAGTACTTC. Translation: CATGTSGYEQYF.